This TCR beta chain was sequenced in a study of T cell responses to AZD1222 COVID-19 vaccine (dated by TCRdb to the early 2020s). Regarding the study in general: TCR sequencing was performed for about 250 trial participants, of whom roughly 200 were given two doses of AZD1222 and around 26 were given two doses of MenACWY control vaccine. Trial participants were enrolled by age into subgroups of 18-55, 56-69 and 70-plus years, and around 140, 26 and 57 TCR-sequenced participants, respectively, were included in these subgroups. What the authors observed across the whole study: Reportedly, almost half of the unique spike-specific TCRs recognized epitopes lying outside the regions that are mutated in the B.1.351 and B.1.1.7 variants. Because no day 14 peak-response samples were available, the repertoires could be characterized only after the peak T cell response. A significant rise in spike-specific TCR breadth and depth was observed after two AZD1222 doses relative to day 0 and relative to MenACWY recipients. Conclusions about previously exposed vaccinees are limited because only 6 or 7 AZD1222 recipients were SARS-CoV-2 seropositive at baseline. Vaccine-associated CD4 TCRs spanned the whole spike protein, with dominant responses in regions 160-218 and 743-854. The 56-69-year group was small, and its depth increase did not reach significance, likely because of low power. Most participants were white British and females outnumbered males, and the authors suggested that clonal diversity may have been underestimated.

Interpreted using the paper, the time point label stands for: baseline before first vaccination. The treatment or condition label of this sample denotes: meningococcal conjugate vaccine given as trial control. Vaccinee samples came from UK trials COV001 and COV002, including a single-blind randomized controlled phase 2/3 trial of AZD1222 (ChAdOx1 nCoV-19) in healthy adults. Trial participant PBMC samples were collected at day 0 and day 28 after the second dose for TCRbeta chain sequencing. The CDR3 regions of human TCRbeta chains were subjected to immunosequencing. On the authors' methods: Repertoire TCRs were matched against a reference library of SARS-CoV-2-specific TCRs generated with the MIRA antigen-specificity platform. Breadth was defined as the fraction of unique TCRs that were SARS-CoV-2-associated, and depth was defined as the fraction of total T cells that were SARS-CoV-2-associated. Using the MIRA data, each spike-specific TCR was assigned both to the spike region to which the TCR was reactive and to a CD4 or CD8 class. Log10-transformed breadth and depth values were compared by one-way ANOVA with Sidak's multiple comparisons tests. TCRdb retrieved this table from immuneACCESS and kept in-frame rearrangements only. Not all clones are present; in checked studies, unresolved V genes account for under half, and no reason is known for the remainder. V and J calls and clone size are as listed in that table; D and trimming were resolved from the DNA. The sample table shows 210,000 or so clones, and 90% to 95% are seen once. The top ten clones comprise less than 1.2% of the sample.

As regards this clone: Its specific antigen is unknown. Per-nucleotide qualities are absent, and no much larger clonotype sits a single base away.

CDR1 and CDR2, per the germline V gene, are KGHSH and LQKENI. Measured from the cysteine to the phenylalanine, the CDR3 is 15 residues long. The kept DNA is CDR3 alone, 45 bases in frame from the first base. At the junction V is shortened by 1 base and J by 6 bases; bases outside the gene matches: 4. The V and J segments used are TRBV18 and TRBJ2-1, and 9 bases in between align with TRBD2. The starting material was peripheral blood, obtained on day 0 of MenACWY control vaccination. The source of this sequence is an adult in good health. The nucleotide sequence is given as TGTGCCAGCTCACCACGCGGGGGGGTTTCCAATGAGCAGTTCTTC. This codes for CASSPRGGVSNEQFF.